Here is one TCR beta chain with its context. Antigen specificity is unknown. Sequenced by immunoSEQ multiplex PCR; TCRdb stores in-frame clones only, minus some. The sample holds 2,500,000 or so clones, approximately 93% seen once. The data derive from a study of shared clonotypes between healthy human individuals. General study points: Estimated richness values were generally larger in naive subsets than in memory subsets. For naive CD4 cells, around 5% of clonotypes were shared across a handful of donors.

A CD45RA+ naive subset and a CD45RA-negative memory subset were split from CD4+ cells. Trimming took 0 bases from V and 9 from J; bases not matched to a gene: 7. The CDR3 covers 14 residues. Germline CDR1 and CDR2: SGHRS and YFSETQ. The rearrangement uses TRBV5-1 and TRBJ1-2, with 8 nucleotides matching TRBD1. This sequence originates from a young man in good health. Some clones in this sample may be carry-over from other donors' samples. The sequenced sample consisted of naive CD4+ T cells from PBMCs. Noted subset: CD45RA+ positively selected. In DNA form, the CDR3 reads TGCGCCAGCAGCTTGGCCGGACAGGGCCCGCGCTACACCTTC. Translating gives CASSLAGQGPRYTF.